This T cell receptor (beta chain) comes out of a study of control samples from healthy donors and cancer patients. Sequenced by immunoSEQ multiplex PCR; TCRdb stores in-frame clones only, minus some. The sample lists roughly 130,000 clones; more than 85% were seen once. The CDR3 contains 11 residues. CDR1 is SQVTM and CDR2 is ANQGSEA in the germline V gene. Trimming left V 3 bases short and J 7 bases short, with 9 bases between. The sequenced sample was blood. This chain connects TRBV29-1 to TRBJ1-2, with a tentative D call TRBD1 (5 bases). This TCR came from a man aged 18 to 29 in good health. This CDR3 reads CSVDRDPGYTF. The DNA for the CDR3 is TGCAGCGTTGACAGGGATCCTGGCTACACCTTC. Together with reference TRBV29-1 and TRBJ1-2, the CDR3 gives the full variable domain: SAVISQKPSRDICQRGTSLTIQCQVDSQVTMMFWYRQQPGQSLTLIATANQGSEATYESGFVIDKFPISRPNLTFSTLTVSNMSPEDSSIYLCSVDRDPGYTFGSGTRLTVV.